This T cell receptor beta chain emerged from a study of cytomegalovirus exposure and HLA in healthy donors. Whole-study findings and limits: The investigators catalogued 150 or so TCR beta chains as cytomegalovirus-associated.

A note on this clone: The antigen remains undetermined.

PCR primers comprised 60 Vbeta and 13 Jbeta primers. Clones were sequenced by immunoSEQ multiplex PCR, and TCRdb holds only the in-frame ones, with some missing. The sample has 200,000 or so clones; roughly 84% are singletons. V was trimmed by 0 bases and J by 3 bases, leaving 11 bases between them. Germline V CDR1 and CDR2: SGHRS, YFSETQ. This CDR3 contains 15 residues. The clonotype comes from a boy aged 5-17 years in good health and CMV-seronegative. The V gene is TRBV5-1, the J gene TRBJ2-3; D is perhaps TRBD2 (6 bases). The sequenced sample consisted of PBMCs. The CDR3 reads CASSLAPSATDTQYF. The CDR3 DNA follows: TGCGCCAGCAGCTTGGCCCCTAGCGCGACAGATACGCAGTATTTT.